The present TCR beta chain was sequenced within a study of blood T cell repertoires in COVID-19. This CDR3 spans 15 amino acids. Germline lookup yields CDR1 MNHEY and CDR2 SVGAGI. The V end was cut by 2 bases, the J end by 5 bases, with 15 bases between. In the study's own analysis: Estimation of nucleated cell counts relied on the amplification of reference gene primers. Libraries were prepared by immunoSEQ multiplex PCR; TCRdb keeps only in-frame clonotypes and omits some of them. V and J calls and clone size come straight from that table; D and trimming were deduced from the DNA. Among 350,000 to 550,000 clones listed, 80% to 90% were seen once. In this sample, this clone turned up a few times.

The TCR was taken from a man in his thirties or forties who had recovered from COVID-19. Sequencing was done on a sample of PBMCs or T cells enriched from blood (not recorded which). The J gene is TRBJ1-2, the V gene TRBV6-5; TRBD1 might be the D (6 bases). In nucleotides, the CDR3 is TGTGCCAGCAGTTACGGGGGGGGCAATGTTTATGGCTACACCTTC. Its protein product is CASSYGGGNVYGYTF.